A single sample is the source of the 5 T cell receptor beta chains below, sequenced in a study of blood T cell repertoires in COVID-19. Assay used: immunoSEQ multiplex PCR; TCRdb lists only in-frame clones, some missing. This table has 100,000 or so clones, more than 80% appearing once. What was sequenced was peripheral blood. Receptors were obtained from a human donor in a cohort sampled during active COVID-19.

This clone was counted only a few times. The chain combines TRBV2 with TRBJ2-7; TRBD1 agrees at 10 bases. Germline V gives CDR1 SNHLY, CDR2 FYNNEI. CDR3 length: 14 residues. The V gene end was trimmed by 4 bases and the J gene end by 12 bases; junction bases not matched to a gene: 12. The CDR3 spells CASSGTGGTGRRYF. CDR3 DNA: TGTGCCAGCAGTGGGACAGGGGGAACCGGGCGGCGGTACTTC.

V and J are TRBV27 and TRBJ2-7; 8 positions match TRBD1. After removal of 6 bases from V and 4 bases from J, the junction contained 8 bases not matched to a gene. CDR1 is MNHEY, CDR2 SMNVEV, per germline (reference sequence). The CDR3 is 14 residues long. CDR3 sequence: CASSWGTGGYEQYF. The CDR3 region has the DNA TGTGCCAGCAGCTGGGGAACAGGGGGATACGAGCAGTACTTC.

The chain combines TRBV1 with TRBJ2-5; TRBD2 is the table's D call, not checked against the DNA. TRBV1 is designated a pseudogene. This CDR3 is built from 11 residues. The CDR3 region is CTGLAGETQYF. The CDR3 DNA is TGCACCGGACTAGCGGGGGAGACCCAGTACTTC.

This clone has more than one count but fewer than ten. J is TRBJ2-3 and V is TRBV7-2; no clear D. The CDR3 length is 15 residues. The V and J ends lost 2 bases and 1 base respectively, with 10 bases between them. Germline loops: CDR1 SGHTA, CDR2 FQGNSA. The CDR3 coding sequence is TGTGCCAGCAGCTTAAAGGTACGGGGCACAGATACGCAGTATTTT. Translating it yields CASSLKVRGTDTQYF. Variable domain in full (rest from reference TRBV7-2 and TRBJ2-3): GAGVSQSPSNKVTEKGKDVELRCDPISGHTALYWYRQSLGQGLEFLIYFQGNSAPDKSGLPSDRFSAERTGGSVSTLTIQRTQQEDSAVYLCASSLKVRGTDTQYFGPGTRLTVL.

The chain employs TRBV7-2 and TRBJ1-6; D may be TRBD1 (6 bases). Germline assignment: CDR1 SGHTA and CDR2 FQGNSA. This CDR3 contains 13 residues. V was clipped by 5 bases and J by 7 bases, with 9 bases between them. This CDR3 is CASSPGVNSPLHF. CDR3 DNA sequence: TGTGCCAGCAGCCCAGGGGTGAATTCACCCCTCCACTTT.